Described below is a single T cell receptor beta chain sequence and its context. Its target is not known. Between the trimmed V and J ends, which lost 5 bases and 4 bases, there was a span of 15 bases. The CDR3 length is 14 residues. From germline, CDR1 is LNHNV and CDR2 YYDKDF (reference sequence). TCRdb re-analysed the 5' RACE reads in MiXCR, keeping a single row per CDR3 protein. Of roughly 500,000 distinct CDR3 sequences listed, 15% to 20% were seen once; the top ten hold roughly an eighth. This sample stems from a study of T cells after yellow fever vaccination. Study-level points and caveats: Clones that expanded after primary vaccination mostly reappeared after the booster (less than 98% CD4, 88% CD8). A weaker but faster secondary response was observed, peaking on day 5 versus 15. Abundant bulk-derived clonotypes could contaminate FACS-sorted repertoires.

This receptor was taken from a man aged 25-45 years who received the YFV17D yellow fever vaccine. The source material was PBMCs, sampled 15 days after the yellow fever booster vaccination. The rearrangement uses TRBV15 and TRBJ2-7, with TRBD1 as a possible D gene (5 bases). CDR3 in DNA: TGTGCCACCAGCTTAAGCCCAGACAGTTACGAGCAGTACTTC. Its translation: CATSLSPDSYEQYF. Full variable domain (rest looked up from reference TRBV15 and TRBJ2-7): DAMVIQNPRYQVTQFGKPVTLSCSQTLNHNVMYWYQQKSSQAPKLLFHYYDKDFNNEADTPDNFQSRRPNTSFCFLDIRSPGLGDTAMYLCATSLSPDSYEQYFGPGTRLTVT.